This T cell receptor beta chain was found in a study of shared clonotypes between healthy human individuals. Overall study context: Donor composition was a couple of women and a few men, aged 18 to 49.

This CDR3 contains 17 residues. Germline V gene data show CDR1 as SGDLS and CDR2 as YYNGEE. V was pared by 3 bases and J by 3 bases, with 7 bases of the junction left unmatched. The repertoire was sequenced with immunoSEQ multiplex PCR; TCRdb's copy has only in-frame clones and lacks some. Among 1,400,000 or so clones listed, less than 99% were seen once. On this clone itself: Its specificity is unknown.

Study-wide points: Larger richness was generally estimated for naive than memory subsets.

This chain uses TRBV9 with TRBJ2-2, with 11 bases lining up with TRBD2. Sequenced sample: naive CD4+ T cells sorted from blood. Subset here: CD45RA+ positively selected. The source of this sequence is a man aged 25 to 45 in good health. The CDR3 DNA sequence: TGTGCCAGCAGCGAGACAATACTAGCGGGAGACACCGGGGAGCTGTTTTTT. It yields the protein CASSETILAGDTGELFF.